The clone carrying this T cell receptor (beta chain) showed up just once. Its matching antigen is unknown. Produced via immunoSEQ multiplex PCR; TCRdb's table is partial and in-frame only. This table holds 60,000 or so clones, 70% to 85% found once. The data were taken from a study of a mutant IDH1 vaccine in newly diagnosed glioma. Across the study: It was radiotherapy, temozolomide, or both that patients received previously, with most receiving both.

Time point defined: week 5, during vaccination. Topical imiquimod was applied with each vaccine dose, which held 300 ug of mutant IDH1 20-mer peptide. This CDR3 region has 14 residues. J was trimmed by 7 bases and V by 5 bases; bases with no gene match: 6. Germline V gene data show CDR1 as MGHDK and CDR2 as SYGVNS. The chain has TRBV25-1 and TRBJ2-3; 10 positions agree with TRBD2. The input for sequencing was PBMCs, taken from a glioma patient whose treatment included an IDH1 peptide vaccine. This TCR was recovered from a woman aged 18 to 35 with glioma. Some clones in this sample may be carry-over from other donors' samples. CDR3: CASSPAGGPYTQYF. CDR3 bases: TGTGCCAGCAGTCCAGCGGGGGGGCCCTATACGCAGTATTTT.